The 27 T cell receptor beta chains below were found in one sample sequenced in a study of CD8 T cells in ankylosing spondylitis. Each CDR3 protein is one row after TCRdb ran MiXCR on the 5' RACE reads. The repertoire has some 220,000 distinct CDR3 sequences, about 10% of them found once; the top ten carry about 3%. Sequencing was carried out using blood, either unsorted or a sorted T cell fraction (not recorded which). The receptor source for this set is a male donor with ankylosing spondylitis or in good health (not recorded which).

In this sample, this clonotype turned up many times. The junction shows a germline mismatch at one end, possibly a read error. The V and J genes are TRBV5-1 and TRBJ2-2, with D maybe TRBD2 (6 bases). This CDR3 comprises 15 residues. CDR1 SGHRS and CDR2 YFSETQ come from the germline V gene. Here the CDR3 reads CASSLDGGNPGELFF. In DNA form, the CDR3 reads TGCGCCAGCAGCTTGGATGGAGGGAACCCCGGGGAGCTGTTTTTT.

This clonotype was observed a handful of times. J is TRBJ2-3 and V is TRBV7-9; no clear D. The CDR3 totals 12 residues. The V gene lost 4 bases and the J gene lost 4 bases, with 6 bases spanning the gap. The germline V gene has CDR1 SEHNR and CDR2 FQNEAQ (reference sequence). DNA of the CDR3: TGTGCCAGCAGCTCTTCTCCAGATACGCAGTATTTT. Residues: CASSSSPDTQYF.

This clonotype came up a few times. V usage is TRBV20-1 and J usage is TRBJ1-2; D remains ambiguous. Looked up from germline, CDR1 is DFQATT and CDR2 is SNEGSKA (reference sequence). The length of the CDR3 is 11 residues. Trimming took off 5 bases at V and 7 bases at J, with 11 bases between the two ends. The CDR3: CSASPPPGYTF. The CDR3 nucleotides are TGCAGTGCTTCTCCCCCCCCTGGCTACACCTTC.

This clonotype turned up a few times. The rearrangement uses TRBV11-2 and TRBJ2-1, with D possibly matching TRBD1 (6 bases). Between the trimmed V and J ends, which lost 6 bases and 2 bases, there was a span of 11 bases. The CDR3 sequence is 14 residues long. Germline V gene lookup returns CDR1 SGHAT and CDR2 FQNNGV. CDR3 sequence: CASRTGTTYNEQFF. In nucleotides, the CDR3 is TGTGCCAGCAGGACCGGGACAACCTACAATGAGCAGTTCTTC.

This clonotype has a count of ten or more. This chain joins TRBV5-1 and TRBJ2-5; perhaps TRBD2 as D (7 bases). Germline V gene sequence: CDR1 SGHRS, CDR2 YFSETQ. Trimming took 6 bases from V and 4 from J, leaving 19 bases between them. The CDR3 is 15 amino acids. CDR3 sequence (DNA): TGCGCCAGCACCCCGGGGTCGGGGGGCGGAGAGACCCAGTACTTC. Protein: CASTPGSGGGETQYF. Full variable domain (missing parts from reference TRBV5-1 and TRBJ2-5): KAGVTQTPRYLIKTRGQQVTLSCSPISGHRSVSWYQQTPGQGLQFLFEYFSETQRNKGNFPGRFSGRQFSNSRSEMNVSTLELGDSALYLCASTPGSGGGETQYFGPGTRLLVL.

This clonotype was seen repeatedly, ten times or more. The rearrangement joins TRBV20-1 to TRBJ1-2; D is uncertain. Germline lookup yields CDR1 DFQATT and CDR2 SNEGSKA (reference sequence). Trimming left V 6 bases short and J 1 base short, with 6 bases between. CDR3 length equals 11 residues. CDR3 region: CSAGDNYGYTF. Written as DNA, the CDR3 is TGCAGTGCGGGAGATAACTATGGCTACACCTTC.

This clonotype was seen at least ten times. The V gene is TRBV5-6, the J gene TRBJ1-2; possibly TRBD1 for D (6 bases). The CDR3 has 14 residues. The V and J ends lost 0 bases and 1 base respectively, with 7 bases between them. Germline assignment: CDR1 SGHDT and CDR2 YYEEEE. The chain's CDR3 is CASSLADSNYGYTF. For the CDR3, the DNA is TGTGCCAGCAGCTTGGCGGACAGTAACTATGGCTACACCTTC.

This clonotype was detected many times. CDR3 DNA sequence: TGCAGTGCTAGGATCGGGGGGTGGGAGAACACTGAAGCTTTCTTT. Its translation is CSARIGGWENTEAFF. The chain is built from TRBV20-1 and TRBJ1-1; the D gene is possibly TRBD1 (5 bases). Germline CDR1 and CDR2: DFQATT and SNEGSKA (reference sequence). V was pared by 3 bases and J by 1 base, with 15 bases between. This CDR3 contains 15 residues.

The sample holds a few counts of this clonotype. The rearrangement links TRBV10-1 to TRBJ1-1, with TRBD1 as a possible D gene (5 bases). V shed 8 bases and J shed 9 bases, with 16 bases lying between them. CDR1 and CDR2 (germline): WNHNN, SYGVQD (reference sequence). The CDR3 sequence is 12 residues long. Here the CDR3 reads CASSGGRGKAFF. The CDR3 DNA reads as TGCGCCAGCTCTGGGGGAAGGGGTAAAGCTTTCTTT.

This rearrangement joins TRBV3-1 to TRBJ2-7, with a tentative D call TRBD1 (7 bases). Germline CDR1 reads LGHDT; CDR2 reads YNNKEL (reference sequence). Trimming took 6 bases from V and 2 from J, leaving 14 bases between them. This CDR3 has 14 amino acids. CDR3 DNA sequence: TGTGCCAGCAGACAACGCGGGACAGCCTACGAGCAGTACTTC. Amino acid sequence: CASRQRGTAYEQYF.

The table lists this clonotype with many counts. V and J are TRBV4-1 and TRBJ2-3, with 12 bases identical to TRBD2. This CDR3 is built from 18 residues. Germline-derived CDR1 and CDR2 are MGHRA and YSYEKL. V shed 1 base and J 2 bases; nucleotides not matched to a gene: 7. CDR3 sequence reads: CASSQVPSGRDFTDTQYF. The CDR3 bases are TGCGCCAGCAGCCAAGTACCTAGCGGGAGGGATTTCACAGATACGCAGTATTTT.

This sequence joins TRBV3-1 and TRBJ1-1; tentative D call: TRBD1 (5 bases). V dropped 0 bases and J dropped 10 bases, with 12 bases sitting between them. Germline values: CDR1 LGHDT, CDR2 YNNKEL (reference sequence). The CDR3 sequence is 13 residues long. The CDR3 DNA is TGTGCCAGCAGCCAAGAGGTGGGCAGGGCAGCTTTCTTT. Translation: CASSQEVGRAAFF.

This CDR3 is CASSPGQLSNYGYTF. CDR3 sequence (DNA): TGTGCCAGCTCACCCGGACAGCTATCTAACTATGGCTACACCTTC. The chain combines TRBV18 with TRBJ1-2; D is perhaps TRBD1 (6 bases). CDR3 size: 15 residues. Trimming pared 3 bases from V and 0 bases from J, leaving 11 bases between. Germline values: CDR1 KGHSH, CDR2 LQKENI.

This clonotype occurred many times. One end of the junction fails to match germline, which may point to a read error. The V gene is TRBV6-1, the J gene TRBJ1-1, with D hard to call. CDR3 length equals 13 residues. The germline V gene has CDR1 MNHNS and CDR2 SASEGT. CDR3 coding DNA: TGTGCCAGCAGGAGGCATATGAACGCTGAAGCTTTCTTT. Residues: CASRRHMNAEAFF.

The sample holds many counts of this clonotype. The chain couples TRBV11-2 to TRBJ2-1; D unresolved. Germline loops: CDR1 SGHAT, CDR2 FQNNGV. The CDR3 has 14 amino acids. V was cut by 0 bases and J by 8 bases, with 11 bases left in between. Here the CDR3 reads CASSLDLASYEQFF. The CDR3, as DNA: TGTGCCAGCAGCTTAGATCTTGCGTCCTATGAGCAGTTCTTC.

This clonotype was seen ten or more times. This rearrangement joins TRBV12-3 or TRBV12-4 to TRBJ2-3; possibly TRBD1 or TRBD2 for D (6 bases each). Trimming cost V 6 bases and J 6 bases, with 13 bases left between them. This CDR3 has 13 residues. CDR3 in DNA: TGTGCCAGCAGCTTGTCCGGGGGCGATACGCAGTATTTT. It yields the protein CASSLSGGDTQYF.

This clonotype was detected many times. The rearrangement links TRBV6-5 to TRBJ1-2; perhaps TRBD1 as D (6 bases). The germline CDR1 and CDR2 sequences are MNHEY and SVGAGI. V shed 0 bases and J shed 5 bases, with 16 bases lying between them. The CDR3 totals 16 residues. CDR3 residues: CASSYSLSRQEYGYTF. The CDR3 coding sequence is TGTGCCAGCAGTTACTCCCTTTCCCGACAGGAGTATGGCTACACCTTC.

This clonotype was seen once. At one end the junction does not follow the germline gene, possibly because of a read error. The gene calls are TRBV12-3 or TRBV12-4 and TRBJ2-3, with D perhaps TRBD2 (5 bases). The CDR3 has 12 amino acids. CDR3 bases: TGTACCAGCGGACTTAGCACAGATACGCAGTATTTT. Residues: CTSGLSTDTQYF.

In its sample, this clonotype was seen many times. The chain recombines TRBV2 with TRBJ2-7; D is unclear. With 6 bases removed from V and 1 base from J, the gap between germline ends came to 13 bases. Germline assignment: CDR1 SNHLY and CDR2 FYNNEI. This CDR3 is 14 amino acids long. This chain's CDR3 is CASSPRTLSYEQYF. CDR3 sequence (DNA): TGTGCCAGCAGCCCCAGGACCCTGTCCTACGAGCAGTACTTC.

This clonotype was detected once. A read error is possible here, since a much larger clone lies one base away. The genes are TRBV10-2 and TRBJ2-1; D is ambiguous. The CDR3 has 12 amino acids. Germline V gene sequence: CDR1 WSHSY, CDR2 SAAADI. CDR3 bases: TGCACCAGCAGTGAATTGCGGAATGAGCAGTTCTTC. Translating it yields CTSSELRNEQFF.

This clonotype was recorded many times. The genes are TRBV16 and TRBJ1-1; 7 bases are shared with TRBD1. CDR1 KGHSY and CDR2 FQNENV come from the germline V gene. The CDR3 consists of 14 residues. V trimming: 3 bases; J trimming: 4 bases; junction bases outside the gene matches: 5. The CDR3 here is CASSQHTGVTEAFF. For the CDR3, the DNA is TGTGCCAGCAGCCAGCATACAGGGGTCACTGAAGCTTTCTTT.

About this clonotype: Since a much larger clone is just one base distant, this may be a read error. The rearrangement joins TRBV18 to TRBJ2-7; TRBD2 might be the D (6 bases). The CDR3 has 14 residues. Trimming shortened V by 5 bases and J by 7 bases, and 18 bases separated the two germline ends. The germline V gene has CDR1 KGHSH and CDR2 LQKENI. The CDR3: CASSLQQEGQEQYF. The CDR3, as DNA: TGTGCCAGCTCATTACAGCAGGAGGGCCAGGAGCAGTACTTC.

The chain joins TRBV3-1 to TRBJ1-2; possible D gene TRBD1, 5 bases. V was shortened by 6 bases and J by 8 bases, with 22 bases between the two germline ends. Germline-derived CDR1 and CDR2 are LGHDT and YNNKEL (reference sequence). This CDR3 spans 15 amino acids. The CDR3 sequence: CASSPDLTRVGGYTF. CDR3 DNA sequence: TGTGCCAGCAGTCCGGACCTTACCAGGGTAGGAGGCTACACCTTC.

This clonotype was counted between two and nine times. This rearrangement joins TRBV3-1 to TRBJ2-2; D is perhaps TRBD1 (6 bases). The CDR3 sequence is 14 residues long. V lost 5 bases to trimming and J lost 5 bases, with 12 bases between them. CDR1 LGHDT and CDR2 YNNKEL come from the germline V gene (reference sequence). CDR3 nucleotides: TGTGCCAGCAGCTCACAGGGATTTACCGGGGAGCTGTTTTTT. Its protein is CASSSQGFTGELFF.

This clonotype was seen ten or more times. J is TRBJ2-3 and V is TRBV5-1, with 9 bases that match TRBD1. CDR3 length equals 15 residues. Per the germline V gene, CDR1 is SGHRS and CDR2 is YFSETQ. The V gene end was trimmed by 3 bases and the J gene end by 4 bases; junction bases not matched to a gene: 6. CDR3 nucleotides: TGCGCCAGCAGCTGGGACAGGGAGGGTCCAGATACGCAGTATTTT. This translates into CASSWDREGPDTQYF.

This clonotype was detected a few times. CDR3 loop: CAWGQGANQPQHF. In nucleotides, the CDR3 is TGTGCCTGGGGACAGGGGGCAAATCAGCCCCAGCATTTT. V gene TRBV30 combines with J gene TRBJ1-5, with 11 bases fitting TRBD1. Per the germline V gene, CDR1 is GTSNPN and CDR2 is SVGIG (reference sequence). V was clipped by 5 bases and J by 4 bases; unmatched bases: 1. This CDR3 region has 13 residues.

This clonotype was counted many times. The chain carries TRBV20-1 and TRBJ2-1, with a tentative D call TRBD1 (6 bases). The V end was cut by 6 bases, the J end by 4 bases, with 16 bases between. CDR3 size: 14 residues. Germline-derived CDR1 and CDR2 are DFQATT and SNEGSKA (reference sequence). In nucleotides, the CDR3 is TGCAGTGCCAAGGACGAGGGGGTGTACAATGAGCAGTTCTTC. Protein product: CSAKDEGVYNEQFF.